These T cell receptor beta chains were read from a single sample in a study of T cell repertoires in cytomegalovirus infection. MiXCR, applied by TCRdb to the reads, yields one record per CDR3 protein. The sample has around 340,000 distinct CDR3 sequences, almost 30% seen once. Their target antigens are unknown. The sequences come from cultured PBMCs, collected from culture after CMV antigen stimulation. Receptors were obtained from a human donor in good health (CMV status not recorded). Some clones in this sample may be carry-over from other donors' samples. Both conserved end residues are part of each CDR3. D genes are given only for firm matches. Not all rows give a size; the values are once, few, many and, for expanded clones, a class.

V gene	clone size	D gene	J gene	CDR3 DNA	CDR3 protein
TRBV28	-	TRBD2	TRBJ2-1	TGTGCCAGCAGTTTAGGTCGCGGGGGGTTGAATGAGCAGTTCTTC	CASSLGRGGLNEQFF
TRBV12-3/TRBV12-4	few	TRBD2	TRBJ2-1	TGTGCCAGCACCAGAGGGCTAGCGGGGTACAATGAGCAGTTCTTC	CASTRGLAGYNEQFF
TRBV3-1	few	-	TRBJ1-3	TGTGCCAGCAGCCAAGGAGAAAACACCATATATTTT	CASSQGENTIYF
TRBV28	few	-	TRBJ2-1	TGTGCCAGCAGTCCCCTCGTGAGAGCAAATGAGCAGTTCTTC	CASSPLVRANEQFF
TRBV18	-	TRBD2	TRBJ2-7	TGTGCCAGCTCCCCTGGTTCTAGCGGGGATTACGAGCAGTACTTC	CASSPGSSGDYEQYF
TRBV7-9	few	-	TRBJ2-6	TGTGCCAGCAGCTTTAACACCGACAGCCTCTCTGGGGCCAACGTCCTGACTTTC	CASSFNTDSLSGANVLTF
TRBV28	few	-	TRBJ1-5	TGTGCCAGCAGTCCGGACGGAATTCGAGCCCAGCATTTT	CASSPDGIRAQHF
TRBV10-3	-	TRBD2	TRBJ2-1	TGTGCCATCAGACCGAGCGGGAGGGCCGGTTGGCACAATGAGCAGTTCTTC	CAIRPSGRAGWHNEQFF
TRBV7-1	-	-	TRBJ2-3	TGTGCCAGCAGCGCTGAACTAGGGGGGATCACAGAAACGCAGTATTTT	CASSAELGGITETQYF
TRBV19	-	-	TRBJ1-1	TGTGCCAGTAGAGATTCGAACACTGAAGCTTTCTTT	CASRDSNTEAFF
TRBV7-3	many	-	TRBJ1-3	TGTGCCAGCAGCTTAATGAGCGGAAACACCATATATTTT	CASSLMSGNTIYF
TRBV6-2/TRBV6-3	few	-	TRBJ2-2	TGTGCCAGCAGTTACACGAACACCGGGGAGCTGTTTTTT	CASSYTNTGELFF
TRBV12-3/TRBV12-4	-	-	TRBJ1-1	TGTGCCAGCAGTTTAGTCGGTTATGGAGCTTTCTTT	CASSLVGYGAFF
TRBV7-9	few	-	TRBJ2-5	TGTGCCAGCAGCTCGGCCCTAGTGGAGGAGACCCAGTACTTC	CASSSALVEETQYF
TRBV2	-	-	TRBJ2-7	TGTGCCAGCAACCAGGGTTTATACGAGCAGTACTTC	CASNQGLYEQYF
TRBV4-2	-	-	TRBJ1-5	TGTGCCAGCAGCCATCACTCAGGGAGCAATCAGCCCCAGCATTTT	CASSHHSGSNQPQHF
TRBV7-8	-	TRBD2	TRBJ2-5	TGTGCCAGCAGCCGGAAAATGGGGGGGGGTCAAGAGACCCAGTACTTC	CASSRKMGGGQETQYF
TRBV14	few	-	TRBJ1-5	TGTGCCAGCAGCACGACACATAATCAGCCCCAGCATTTT	CASSTTHNQPQHF
TRBV5-1	many	TRBD1	TRBJ1-1	TGCGCCAGCAGCCCCGGACAGGGAGGGGTCGCCACTGAAGCTTTCTTT	CASSPGQGGVATEAFF
TRBV5-4	-	-	TRBJ2-3	TGTGCCAGCAGCCTTGCCAGGGGCGCCGACACAGATACGCAGTATTTT	CASSLARGADTDTQYF
TRBV5-1	few	TRBD2	TRBJ2-1	TGCGCCAGCAGCTCTAGTAGCGGGAGCCCCCCAAATGAGCAGTTCTTC	CASSSSSGSPPNEQFF
TRBV11-2	-	TRBD2	TRBJ2-1	TGTGCCAGCAAATCACTAGCGGGGAGGCAATACAATGAGCAGTTCTTC	CASKSLAGRQYNEQFF
TRBV6-5	-	TRBD1	TRBJ1-2	TGTGCCAGCAGCCCCGGCCCAGGGGGAATCGACTATGGCTACACCTTC	CASSPGPGGIDYGYTF
TRBV27	-	TRBD1	TRBJ2-7	TGTGCCAGCAGTTTATCAAAAGGGGGCGGCTACGAGCAGTACTTC	CASSLSKGGGYEQYF
TRBV29-1	few	-	TRBJ2-7	TGCAGCGCGATTGGGGGACTTCGCACCGCCTCCTACGAGCAGTACTTC	CSAIGGLRTASYEQYF
TRBV28	few	-	TRBJ1-5	TGTGCCAGCATGGGCAGGGGCTTAAAGTATAGCAATCAGCCCCAGCATTTT	CASMGRGLKYSNQPQHF
TRBV7-8	many	-	TRBJ2-7	TGTGCCAGCAGCTTAGAAGGGGGCTACGAGCAGTACTTC	CASSLEGGYEQYF
TRBV29-1	few	-	TRBJ2-7	TGCAGCGTCCGGGGACTTTACGAGCAGTACTTC	CSVRGLYEQYF
TRBV6-1	-	-	TRBJ1-5	TGTGCCAGCAGTTACCCACAGGGAGGAGGGGCACAGCCCCAGCATTTT	CASSYPQGGGAQPQHF
TRBV7-2	many	-	TRBJ1-5	TGTGCCAGCAGCCGGCGTGACAGTAGCAATCAGCCCCAGCATTTT	CASSRRDSSNQPQHF
TRBV9	-	-	TRBJ1-2	TGTGCCAGTGGACAGACCTATGACTATGGCTACACCTTC	CASGQTYDYGYTF
TRBV30	many	-	TRBJ2-7	TGTGCCTGGAGTGTACTGGGGCACGAGCAGTACTTC	CAWSVLGHEQYF
TRBV11-1	few	TRBD2	TRBJ2-5	TGTGCCAGCCGACTAGCGGGAGAAGAGACCCAGTACTTC	CASRLAGEETQYF
TRBV18	-	-	TRBJ2-5	TGTGCCAGCTCAGAACAGGCCGCCCAAGAGACCCAGTACTTC	CASSEQAAQETQYF
TRBV6-1	many	TRBD1	TRBJ1-4	TGTGCCAGCAGCACAGGGGGATCGGGGGAAAAACTGTTTTTT	CASSTGGSGEKLFF
TRBV19	few	-	TRBJ2-1	TGTGCCAGTAGTATTGGACATGAGCAGTTCTTC	CASSIGHEQFF
TRBV28	once	-	TRBJ1-3	TGTGCCAGCTGCCTAAGCTCTGGAAACACCATATATTTT	CASCLSSGNTIYF
TRBV6-5	few	-	TRBJ1-1	TGTGCCAGCAGTTATGGGGCCAGGGAGAACACTGAAGCTTTCTTT	CASSYGARENTEAFF
TRBV7-2	-	-	TRBJ1-6	TGTGCCAGCAGCTTCTATGGAGTTAGCTCCTATAATTCACCCCTCCACTTT	CASSFYGVSSYNSPLHF
TRBV2	-	-	TRBJ1-1	TGTGCCAGCAGGGCCGACGTTGACCACACTGAAGCTTTCTTT	CASRADVDHTEAFF
TRBV7-9	-	-	TRBJ2-4	TGTGCCAGCAGCTTATTAGGGGCAAGAAACATTCAGTACTTC	CASSLLGARNIQYF
TRBV6-5	few	-	TRBJ2-7	TGTGCCAGCAGGGTCGGTAGCGGCCACCTCGGGGAGCAGTACTTC	CASRVGSGHLGEQYF
TRBV10-3	few	-	TRBJ2-6	TGTGCCATCAGTGATTATGGGCCCCAAGACTCTGGGGCCAACGTCCTGACTTTC	CAISDYGPQDSGANVLTF
TRBV7-6	once	-	TRBJ2-2	TGTGCCAGCAGCTTAGGAGGGAGAGGAACCGGGGAGCTGTTTTTT	CASSLGGRGTGELFF
TRBV7-9	few	-	TRBJ1-4	TGTGCCAGCAGCTTATTTTCAGGATTAAATGAAAAACTGTTTTTT	CASSLFSGLNEKLFF
TRBV5-1	few	TRBD2	TRBJ2-1	TGCGCCAGCAGCTTACCGGGACTAGCGGGAGGGCCGGGATCCTACAATGAGCAGTTCTTC	CASSLPGLAGGPGSYNEQFF
TRBV11-3	many	TRBD1	TRBJ1-1	TGTGCCAGCAGCAAGGGGGCCGGCACTGAAGCTTTCTTT	CASSKGAGTEAFF
TRBV20-1	-	-	TRBJ2-5	TGCAGTGCTAGAGATCCCCCGCAGCAAGAGACCCAGTACTTC	CSARDPPQQETQYF
TRBV7-8	-	-	TRBJ2-7	TGTGCCAGCAGCCCAGTGCGTTGGAGCGGGTCCGCCTACGAGCAGTACTTC	CASSPVRWSGSAYEQYF
TRBV6-1	few	-	TRBJ1-2	TGTGCCAGCAGTTCGGCCGGAACTAACTATGGCTACACCTTC	CASSSAGTNYGYTF
TRBV2	once	-	TRBJ1-4	TGTGCCAGCCGTTCGGGGGGTAAACTGTTTTTT	CASRSGGKLFF
TRBV7-9	-	-	TRBJ1-1	TGTGCCAGCAGCTTAATTTCTATGGGGAAAGCTTTCTTT	CASSLISMGKAFF
TRBV14	many	-	TRBJ1-1	TGTGCCAGCAGCCTCCTAAGCGGGGGCTTAACTGAAGCTTTCTTT	CASSLLSGGLTEAFF
TRBV20-1	-	TRBD2	TRBJ2-7	TGCAGTGCTAGAGATATACTAGCGCCGACCTACGAGCAGTACTTC	CSARDILAPTYEQYF
TRBV7-2	-	-	TRBJ2-2	TGTGCCAGCAGCTTAGCTTCGGGGGTGAACACCGGGGAGCTGTTTTTT	CASSLASGVNTGELFF
TRBV7-2	-	TRBD2	TRBJ2-5	TGTGCCACTCGCTTAGCGGGAGGGCCTGAGACCCAGTACTTC	CATRLAGGPETQYF
TRBV7-6	-	TRBD2	TRBJ2-2	TGTGCCAGCGGGCTAGCGGGAGGTTTGGACACCGGGGAGCTGTTTTTT	CASGLAGGLDTGELFF
TRBV6-2/TRBV6-3	-	TRBD1	TRBJ1-2	TGTGCCAGCAGAGAGTGGACAGGGGCTAACTATGGCTACACCTTC	CASREWTGANYGYTF
TRBV18	few	-	TRBJ1-1	TGTGCCAGCTTTTCAGGGAAAGACACTGAAGCTTTCTTT	CASFSGKDTEAFF
TRBV29-1	-	-	TRBJ1-2	TGCAGCGTTGACCATGTGTCGGGCTACACCTTC	CSVDHVSGYTF